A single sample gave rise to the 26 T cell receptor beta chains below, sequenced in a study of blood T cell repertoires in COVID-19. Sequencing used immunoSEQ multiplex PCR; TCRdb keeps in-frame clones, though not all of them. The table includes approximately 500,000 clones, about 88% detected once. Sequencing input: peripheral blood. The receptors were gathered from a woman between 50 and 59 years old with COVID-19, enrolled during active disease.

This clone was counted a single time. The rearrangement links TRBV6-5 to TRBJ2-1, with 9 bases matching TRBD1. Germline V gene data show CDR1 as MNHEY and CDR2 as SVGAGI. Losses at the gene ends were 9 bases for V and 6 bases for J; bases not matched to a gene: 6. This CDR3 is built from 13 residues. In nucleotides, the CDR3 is TGTGCCAGTGATAGGGACAGGGTCAATGAGCAGTTCTTC. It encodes CASDRDRVNEQFF.

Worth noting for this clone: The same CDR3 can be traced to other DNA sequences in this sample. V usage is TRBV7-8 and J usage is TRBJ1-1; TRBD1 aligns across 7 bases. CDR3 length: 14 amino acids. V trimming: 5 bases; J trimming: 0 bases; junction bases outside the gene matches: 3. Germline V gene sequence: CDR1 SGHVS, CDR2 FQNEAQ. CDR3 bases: TGTGCCAGCAGCCTGACAGGGATGAACACTGAAGCTTTCTTT. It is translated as CASSLTGMNTEAFF. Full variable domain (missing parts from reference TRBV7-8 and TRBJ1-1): GAGVSQSPRYKVAKRGQDVALRCDPISGHVSLFWYQQALGQGPEFLTYFQNEAQLDKSGLPSDRFFAERPEGSVSTLKIQRTQQEDSAVYLCASSLTGMNTEAFFGQGTRLTVV.

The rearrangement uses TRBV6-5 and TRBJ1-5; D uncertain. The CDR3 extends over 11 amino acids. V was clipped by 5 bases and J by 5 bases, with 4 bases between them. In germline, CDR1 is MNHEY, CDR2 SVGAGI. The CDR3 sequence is CASSQYQPQHF. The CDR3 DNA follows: TGTGCCAGCAGTCAATATCAGCCCCAGCATTTT.

CDR3 sequence: CASSLDSTIYF. The CDR3 DNA follows: TGTGCCAGCAGCTTGGACAGCACCATATATTTT. This chain joins TRBV5-5 and TRBJ1-3; D gene unclear. The CDR3 length is 11 residues. V lost 0 bases to trimming and J lost 9 bases, with 4 bases between them. The germline V gene has CDR1 SGHKS and CDR2 YYEKEE (reference sequence).

The CDR3 sequence: CASSPLNKPNTEAFF. Here the CDR3 DNA reads TGTGCCAGCAGTCCCCTTAACAAACCGAACACTGAAGCTTTCTTT. V and J are TRBV6-5 and TRBJ1-1, with D uncertain. Trimming shortened V by 5 bases and J by 1 base, and 14 bases separated the two germline ends. This CDR3 region has 15 residues. The germline gives CDR1 MNHEY, CDR2 SVGAGI.

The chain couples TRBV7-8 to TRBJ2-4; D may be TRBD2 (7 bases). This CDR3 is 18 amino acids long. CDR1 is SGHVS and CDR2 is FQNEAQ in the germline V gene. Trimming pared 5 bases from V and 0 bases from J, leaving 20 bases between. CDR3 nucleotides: TGTGCCAGCAGCCCTGAGGGGGGGGGACGGATAGCCAAAAACATTCAGTACTTC. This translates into CASSPEGGGRIAKNIQYF.

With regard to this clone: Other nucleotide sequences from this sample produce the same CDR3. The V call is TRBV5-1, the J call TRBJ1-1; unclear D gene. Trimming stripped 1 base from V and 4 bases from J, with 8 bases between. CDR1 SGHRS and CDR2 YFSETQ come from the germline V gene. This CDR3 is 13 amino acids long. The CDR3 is CASSLTGGTEAFF. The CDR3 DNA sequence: TGCGCCAGCAGCTTGACCGGTGGCACTGAAGCTTTCTTT.

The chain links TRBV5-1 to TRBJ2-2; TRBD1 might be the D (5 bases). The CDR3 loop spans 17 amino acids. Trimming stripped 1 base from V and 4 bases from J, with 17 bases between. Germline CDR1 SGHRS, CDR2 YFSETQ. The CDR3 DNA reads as TGCGCCAGCAGCTTGAGGGCAGGGCCCTCGGGCACCGGGGAGCTGTTTTTT. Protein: CASSLRAGPSGTGELFF.

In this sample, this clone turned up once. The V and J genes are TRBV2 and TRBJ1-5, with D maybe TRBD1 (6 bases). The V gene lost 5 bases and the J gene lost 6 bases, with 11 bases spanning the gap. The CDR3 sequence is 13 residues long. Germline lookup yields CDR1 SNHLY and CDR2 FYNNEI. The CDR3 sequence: CASSQPDSQPQHF. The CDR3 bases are TGTGCCAGCAGTCAACCGGACAGTCAGCCCCAGCATTTT.

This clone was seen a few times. DNA of the CDR3: TGTGCCAGCAGTTTAGACGCGGGGTTTTACAATGAGCAGTTCTTC. Translated: CASSLDAGFYNEQFF. This chain uses TRBV27 with TRBJ2-1; D might be TRBD2 (6 bases). The CDR3 consists of 15 residues. Trimming left V 2 bases short and J 4 bases short, with 12 bases between. CDR1 and CDR2 from the germline V gene are MNHEY and SMNVEV (reference sequence).

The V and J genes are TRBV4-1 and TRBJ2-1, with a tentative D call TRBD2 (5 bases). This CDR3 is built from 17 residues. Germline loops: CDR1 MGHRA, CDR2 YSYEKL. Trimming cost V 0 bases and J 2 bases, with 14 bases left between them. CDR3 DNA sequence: TGCGCCAGCAGCCAAGAGGTCGGCGGGTCCACCTACAATGAGCAGTTCTTC. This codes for CASSQEVGGSTYNEQFF.

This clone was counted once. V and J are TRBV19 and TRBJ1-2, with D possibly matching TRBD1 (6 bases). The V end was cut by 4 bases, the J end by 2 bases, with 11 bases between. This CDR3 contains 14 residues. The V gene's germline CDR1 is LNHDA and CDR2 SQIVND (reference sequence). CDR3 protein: CASSSQTGNYGYTF. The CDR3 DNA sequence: TGTGCCAGTAGTAGCCAAACAGGGAACTATGGCTACACCTTC.

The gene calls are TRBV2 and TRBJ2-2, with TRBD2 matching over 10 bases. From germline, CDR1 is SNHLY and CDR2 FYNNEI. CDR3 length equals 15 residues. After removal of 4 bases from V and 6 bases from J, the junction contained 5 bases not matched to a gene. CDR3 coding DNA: TGTGCCAGCAGTGTTCGGAGCGGGGGGGCCGGGGAGCTGTTTTTT. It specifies CASSVRSGGAGELFF.

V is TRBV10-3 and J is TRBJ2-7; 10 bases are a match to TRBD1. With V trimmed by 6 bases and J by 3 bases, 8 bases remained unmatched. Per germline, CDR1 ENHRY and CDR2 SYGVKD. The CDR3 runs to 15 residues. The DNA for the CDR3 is TGTGCCATCAGCGAAAGGACAGGGGGTAACTACGAGCAGTACTTC. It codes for CAISERTGGNYEQYF.

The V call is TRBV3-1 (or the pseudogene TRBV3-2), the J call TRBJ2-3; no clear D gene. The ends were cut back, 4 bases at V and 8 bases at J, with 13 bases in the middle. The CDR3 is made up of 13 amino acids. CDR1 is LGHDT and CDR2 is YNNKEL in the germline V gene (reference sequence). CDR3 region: CASSRVISGTQYF. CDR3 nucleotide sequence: TGTGCCAGCAGCCGAGTTATTTCCGGTACGCAGTATTTT.

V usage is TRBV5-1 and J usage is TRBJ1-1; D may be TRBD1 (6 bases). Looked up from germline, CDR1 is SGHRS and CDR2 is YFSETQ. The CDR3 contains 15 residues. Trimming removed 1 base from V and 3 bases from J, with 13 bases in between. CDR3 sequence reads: CASSLSQGLDTEAFF. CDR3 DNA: TGCGCCAGCAGCTTGAGCCAGGGGTTGGACACTGAAGCTTTCTTT.

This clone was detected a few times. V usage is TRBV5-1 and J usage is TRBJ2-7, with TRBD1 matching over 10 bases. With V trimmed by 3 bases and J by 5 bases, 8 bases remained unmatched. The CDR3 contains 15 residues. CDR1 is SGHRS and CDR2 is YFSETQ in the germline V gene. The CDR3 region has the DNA TGCGCCAGCAGCTATCGACAGGGGGCGAGAAACGAGCAGTACTTC. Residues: CASSYRQGARNEQYF.

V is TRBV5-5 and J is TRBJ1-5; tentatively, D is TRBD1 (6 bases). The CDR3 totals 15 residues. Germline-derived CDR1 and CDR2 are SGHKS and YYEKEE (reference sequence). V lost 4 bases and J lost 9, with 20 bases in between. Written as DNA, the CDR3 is TGTGCCAGCAGCCTACGGGACAACCCTGGGGGGCCCCAGCATTTT. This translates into CASSLRDNPGGPQHF.

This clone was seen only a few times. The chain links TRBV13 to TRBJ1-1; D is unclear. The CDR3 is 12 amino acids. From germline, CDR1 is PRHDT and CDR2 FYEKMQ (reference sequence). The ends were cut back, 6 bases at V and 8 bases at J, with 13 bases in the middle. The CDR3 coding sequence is TGTGCCAGCAGTTTTTGGACGGGGGAAGCTTTCTTT. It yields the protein CASSFWTGEAFF. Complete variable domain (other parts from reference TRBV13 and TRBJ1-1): AAGVIQSPRHLIKEKRETATLKCYPIPRHDTVYWYQQGPGQDPQFLISFYEKMQSDKGSIPDRFSAQQFSDYHSELNMSSLELGDSALYFCASSFWTGEAFFGQGTRLTVV.

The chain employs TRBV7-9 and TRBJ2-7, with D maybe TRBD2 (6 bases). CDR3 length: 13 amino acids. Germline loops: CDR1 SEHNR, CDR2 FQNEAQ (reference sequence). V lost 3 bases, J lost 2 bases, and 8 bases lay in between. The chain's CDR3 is CASSFGGAYEQYF. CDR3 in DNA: TGTGCCAGCAGCTTCGGGGGAGCCTACGAGCAGTACTTC.

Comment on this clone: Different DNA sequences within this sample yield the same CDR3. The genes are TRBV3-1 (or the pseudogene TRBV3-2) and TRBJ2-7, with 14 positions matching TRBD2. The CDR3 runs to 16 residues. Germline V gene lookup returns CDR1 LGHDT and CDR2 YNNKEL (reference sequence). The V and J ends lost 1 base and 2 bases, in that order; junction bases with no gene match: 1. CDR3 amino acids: CASSQGLAGGPYEQYF. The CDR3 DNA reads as TGTGCCAGCAGCCAAGGACTAGCGGGGGGGCCCTACGAGCAGTACTTC.

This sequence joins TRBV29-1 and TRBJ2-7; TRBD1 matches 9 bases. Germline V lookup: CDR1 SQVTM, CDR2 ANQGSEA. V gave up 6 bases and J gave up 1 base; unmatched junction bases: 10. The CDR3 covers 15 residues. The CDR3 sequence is CSVYGDRELSYEQYF. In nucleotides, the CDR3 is TGCAGCGTATATGGGGACAGGGAGTTATCCTACGAGCAGTACTTC.

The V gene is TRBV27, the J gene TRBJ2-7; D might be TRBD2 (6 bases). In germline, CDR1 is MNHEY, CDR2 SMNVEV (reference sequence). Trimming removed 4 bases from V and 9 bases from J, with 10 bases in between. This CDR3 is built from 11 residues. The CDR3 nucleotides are TGTGCCAGCAGTTCCCCGGAGGGGCAGTACTTC. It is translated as CASSSPEGQYF.

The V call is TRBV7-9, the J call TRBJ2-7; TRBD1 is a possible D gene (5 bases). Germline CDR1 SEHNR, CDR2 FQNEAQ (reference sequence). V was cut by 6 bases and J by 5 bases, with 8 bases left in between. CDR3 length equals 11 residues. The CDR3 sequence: CASSSGNEQYF. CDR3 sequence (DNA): TGTGCCAGCAGTTCAGGGAACGAGCAGTACTTC.

This CDR3 is CASSHWGLGTDTQYF. CDR3 nucleotides: TGTGCCAGCAGCCACTGGGGACTAGGCACAGATACGCAGTATTTT. This sequence joins TRBV9 and TRBJ2-3; 8 bases align to TRBD2. CDR3 size: 15 residues. In germline, CDR1 is SGDLS, CDR2 YYNGEE. V lost 4 bases to trimming and J lost 1 base; unmatched junction nucleotides: 5. The full variable domain, its missing parts supplied by reference TRBV9 and TRBJ2-3, is DSGVTQTPKHLITATGQRVTLRCSPRSGDLSVYWYQQSLDQGLQFLIQYYNGEERAKGNILERFSAQQFPDLHSELNLSSLELGDSALYFCASSHWGLGTDTQYFGPGTRLTVL.

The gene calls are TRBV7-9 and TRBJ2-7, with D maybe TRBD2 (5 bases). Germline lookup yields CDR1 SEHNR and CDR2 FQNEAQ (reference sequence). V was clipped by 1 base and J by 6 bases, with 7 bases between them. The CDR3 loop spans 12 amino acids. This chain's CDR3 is CASSLGGSEQYF. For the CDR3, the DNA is TGTGCCAGCAGCTTAGGCGGGTCCGAGCAGTACTTC.